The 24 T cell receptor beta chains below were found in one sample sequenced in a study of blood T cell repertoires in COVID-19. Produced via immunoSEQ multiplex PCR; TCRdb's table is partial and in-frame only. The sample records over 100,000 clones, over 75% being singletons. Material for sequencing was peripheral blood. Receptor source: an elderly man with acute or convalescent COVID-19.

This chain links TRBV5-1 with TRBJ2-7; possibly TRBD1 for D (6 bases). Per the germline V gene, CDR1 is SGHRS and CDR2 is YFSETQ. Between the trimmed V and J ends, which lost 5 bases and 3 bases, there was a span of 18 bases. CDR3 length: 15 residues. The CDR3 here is CASRREQGSNYEQYF. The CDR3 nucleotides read TGCGCCAGCAGAAGAGAACAGGGTAGTAACTACGAGCAGTACTTC.

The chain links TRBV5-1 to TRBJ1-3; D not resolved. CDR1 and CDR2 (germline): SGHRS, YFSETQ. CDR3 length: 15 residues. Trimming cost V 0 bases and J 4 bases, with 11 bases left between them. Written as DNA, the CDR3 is TGCGCCAGCAGCTTGGGAGGGATCGCAGGAAACACCATATATTTT. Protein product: CASSLGGIAGNTIYF.

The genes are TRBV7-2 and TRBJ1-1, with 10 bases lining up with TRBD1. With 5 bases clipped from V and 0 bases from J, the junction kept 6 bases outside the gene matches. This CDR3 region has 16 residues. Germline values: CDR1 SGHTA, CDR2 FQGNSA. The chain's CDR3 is CASSPDDRGLNTEAFF. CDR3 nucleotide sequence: TGTGCCAGCAGCCCGGACGACAGGGGGCTGAACACTGAAGCTTTCTTT.

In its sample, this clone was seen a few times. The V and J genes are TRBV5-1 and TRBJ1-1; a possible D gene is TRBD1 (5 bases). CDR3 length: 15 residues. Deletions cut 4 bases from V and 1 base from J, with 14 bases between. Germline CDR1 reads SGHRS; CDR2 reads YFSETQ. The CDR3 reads CASSPGTPPNTEAFF. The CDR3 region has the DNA TGCGCCAGCAGCCCAGGGACTCCTCCGAACACTGAAGCTTTCTTT.

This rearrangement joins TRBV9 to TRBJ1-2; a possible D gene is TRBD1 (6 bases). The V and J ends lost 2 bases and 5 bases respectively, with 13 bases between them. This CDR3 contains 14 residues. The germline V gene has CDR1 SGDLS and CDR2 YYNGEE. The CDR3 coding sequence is TGTGCCAGCAGCGTTCAGGAAGGGACATATGGCTACACCTTC. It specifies CASSVQEGTYGYTF.

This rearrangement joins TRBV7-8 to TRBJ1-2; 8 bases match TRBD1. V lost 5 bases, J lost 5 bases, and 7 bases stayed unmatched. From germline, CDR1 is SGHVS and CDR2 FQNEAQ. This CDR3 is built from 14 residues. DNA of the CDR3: TGTGCCAGCAGCACTGGACAGGGAGTTTATGGCTACACCTTC. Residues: CASSTGQGVYGYTF.

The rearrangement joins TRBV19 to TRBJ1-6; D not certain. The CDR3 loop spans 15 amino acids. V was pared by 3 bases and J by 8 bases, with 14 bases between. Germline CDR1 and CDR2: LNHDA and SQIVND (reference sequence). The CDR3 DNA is TGTGCCAGTAGTATGTGGGCCGCTGGTGATTCACCCCTCCACTTT. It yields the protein CASSMWAAGDSPLHF.

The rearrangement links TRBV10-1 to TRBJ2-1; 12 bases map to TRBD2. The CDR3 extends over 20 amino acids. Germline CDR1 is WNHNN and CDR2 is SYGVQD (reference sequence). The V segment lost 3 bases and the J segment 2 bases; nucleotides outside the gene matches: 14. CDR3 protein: CASSEGGLAGGISPYNEQFF. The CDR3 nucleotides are TGCGCCAGCAGTGAAGGTGGTCTAGCGGGGGGGATTAGCCCCTACAATGAGCAGTTCTTC.

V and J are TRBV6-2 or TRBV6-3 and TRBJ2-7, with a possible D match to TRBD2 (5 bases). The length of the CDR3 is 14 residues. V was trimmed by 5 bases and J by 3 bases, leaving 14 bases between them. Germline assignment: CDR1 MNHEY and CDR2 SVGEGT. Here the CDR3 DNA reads TGTGCCAGCAGTGGCGGACTCCGCCGCTACGAGCAGTACTTC. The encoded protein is CASSGGLRRYEQYF.

The CDR3, as DNA: TGTGCCATCACACAGGCGCTCGGGAACACTGAAGCTTTCTTT. This encodes CAITQALGNTEAFF. The rearrangement joins TRBV10-3 to TRBJ1-1; possibly TRBD1 for D (5 bases). V dropped 7 bases and J dropped 1 base, with 13 bases sitting between them. This CDR3 contains 14 residues. Germline V CDR1 and CDR2: ENHRY, SYGVKD.

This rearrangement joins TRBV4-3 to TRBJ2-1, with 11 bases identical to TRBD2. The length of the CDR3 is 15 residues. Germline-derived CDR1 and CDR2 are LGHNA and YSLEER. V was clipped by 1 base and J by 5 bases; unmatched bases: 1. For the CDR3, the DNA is TGCGCCAGCAGCCAAGGACTAGCGGGGCACAATGAGCAGTTCTTC. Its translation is CASSQGLAGHNEQFF.

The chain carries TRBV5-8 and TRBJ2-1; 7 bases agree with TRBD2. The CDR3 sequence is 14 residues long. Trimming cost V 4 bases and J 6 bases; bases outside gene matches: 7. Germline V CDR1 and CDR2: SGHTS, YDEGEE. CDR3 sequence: CASSMRGSRNEQFF. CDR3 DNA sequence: TGTGCCAGCAGCATGCGGGGGTCCCGCAATGAGCAGTTCTTC.

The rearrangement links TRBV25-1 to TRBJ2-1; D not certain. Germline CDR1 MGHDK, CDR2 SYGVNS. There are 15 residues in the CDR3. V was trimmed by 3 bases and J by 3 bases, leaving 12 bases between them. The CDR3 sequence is CASSESDSHYNEQFF. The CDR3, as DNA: TGTGCCAGCAGTGAGTCCGACTCCCACTACAATGAGCAGTTCTTC.

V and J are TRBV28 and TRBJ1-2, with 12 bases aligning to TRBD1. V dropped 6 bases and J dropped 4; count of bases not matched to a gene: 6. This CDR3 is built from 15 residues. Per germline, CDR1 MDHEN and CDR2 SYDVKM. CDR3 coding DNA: TGTGCCAGCAGAGGGCAGGGACAGGGGGCCTATGGCTACACCTTC. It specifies CASRGQGQGAYGYTF.

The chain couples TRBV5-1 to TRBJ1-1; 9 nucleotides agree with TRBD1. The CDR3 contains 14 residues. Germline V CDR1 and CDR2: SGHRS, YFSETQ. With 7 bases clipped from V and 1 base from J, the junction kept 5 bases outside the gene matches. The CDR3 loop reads CASRPGQGNTEAFF. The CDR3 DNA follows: TGCGCCAGCCGGCCGGGACAGGGGAACACTGAAGCTTTCTTT.

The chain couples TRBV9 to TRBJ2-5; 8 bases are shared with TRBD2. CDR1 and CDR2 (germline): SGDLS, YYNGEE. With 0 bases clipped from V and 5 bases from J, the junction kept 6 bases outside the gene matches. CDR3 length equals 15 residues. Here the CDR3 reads CASSVEGTSMETQYF. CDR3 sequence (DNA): TGTGCCAGCAGCGTAGAGGGGACTAGTATGGAGACCCAGTACTTC.

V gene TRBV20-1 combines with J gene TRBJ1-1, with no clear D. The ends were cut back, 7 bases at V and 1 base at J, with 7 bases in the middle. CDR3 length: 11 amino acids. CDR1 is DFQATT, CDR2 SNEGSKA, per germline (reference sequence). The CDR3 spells CSVPGNTEAFF. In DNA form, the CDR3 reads TGCAGTGTTCCGGGGAACACTGAAGCTTTCTTT.

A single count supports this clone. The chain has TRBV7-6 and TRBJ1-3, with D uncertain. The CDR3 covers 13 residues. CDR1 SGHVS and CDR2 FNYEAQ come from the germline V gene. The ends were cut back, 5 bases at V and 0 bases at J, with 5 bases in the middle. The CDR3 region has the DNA TGTGCCAGCAGCCCCGGCTCTGGAAACACCATATATTTT. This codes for CASSPGSGNTIYF. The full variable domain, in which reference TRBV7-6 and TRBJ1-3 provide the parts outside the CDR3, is GAGVSQSPRYKVTKRGQDVALRCDPISGHVSLYWYRQALGQGPEFLTYFNYEAQQDKSGLPNDRFSAERPEGSISTLTIQRTEQRDSAMYRCASSPGSGNTIYFGEGSWLTVV.

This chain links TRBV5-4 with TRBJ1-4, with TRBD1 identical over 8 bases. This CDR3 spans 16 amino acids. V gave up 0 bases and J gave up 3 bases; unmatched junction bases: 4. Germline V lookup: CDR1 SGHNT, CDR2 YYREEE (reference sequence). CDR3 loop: CASSLAVGQANEKLFF. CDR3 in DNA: TGTGCCAGCAGCTTGGCCGTGGGACAGGCTAATGAAAAACTGTTTTTT.

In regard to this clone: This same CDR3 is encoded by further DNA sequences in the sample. This CDR3 is CASSLGGNTEAFF. CDR3 sequence (DNA): TGTGCCAGCAGCCTAGGGGGAAACACTGAAGCTTTCTTT. V is TRBV12-3 or TRBV12-4 and J is TRBJ1-1; maybe TRBD1 (6 bases). With 6 bases removed from V and 2 bases from J, the gap between germline ends came to 10 bases. The CDR3 covers 13 residues.

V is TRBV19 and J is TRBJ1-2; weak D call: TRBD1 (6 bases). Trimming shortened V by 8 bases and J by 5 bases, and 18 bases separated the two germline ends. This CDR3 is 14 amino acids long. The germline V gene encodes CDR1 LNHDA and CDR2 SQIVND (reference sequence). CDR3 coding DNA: TGTGCCAGTGGCACTGTGGGGACAACGTATGGCTACACCTTC. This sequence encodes CASGTVGTTYGYTF.

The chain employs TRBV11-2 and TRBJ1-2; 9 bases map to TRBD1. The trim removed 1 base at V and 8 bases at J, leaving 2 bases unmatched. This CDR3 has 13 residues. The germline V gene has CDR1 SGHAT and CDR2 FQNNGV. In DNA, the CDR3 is TGTGCCAGCAGCTTAGGACAGGGGGGCGGCTACACCTTC. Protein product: CASSLGQGGGYTF. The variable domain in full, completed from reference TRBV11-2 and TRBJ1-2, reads EAGVAQSPRYKIIEKRQSVAFWCNPISGHATLYWYQQILGQGPKLLIQFQNNGVVDDSQLPKDRFSAERLKGVDSTLKIQPAKLEDSAVYLCASSLGQGGGYTFGSGTRLTVV.

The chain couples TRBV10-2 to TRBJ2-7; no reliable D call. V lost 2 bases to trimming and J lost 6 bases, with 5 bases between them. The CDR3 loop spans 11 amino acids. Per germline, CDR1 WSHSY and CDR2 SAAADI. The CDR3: CASSETGEQYF. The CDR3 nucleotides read TGCGCCAGCAGTGAGACGGGCGAGCAGTACTTC.

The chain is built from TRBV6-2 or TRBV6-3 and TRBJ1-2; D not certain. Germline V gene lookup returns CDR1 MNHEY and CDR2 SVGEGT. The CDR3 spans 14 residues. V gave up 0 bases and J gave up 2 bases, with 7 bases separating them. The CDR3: CASSYSSGNYGYTF. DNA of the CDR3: TGTGCCAGCAGTTACTCTTCGGGGAACTATGGCTACACCTTC.